This paragraph covers one T cell receptor beta chain sequence. What this receptor recognizes is not known. Per-nucleotide qualities are absent, and no much larger clonotype sits a single base away. This sample is drawn from a study of cytomegalovirus exposure and HLA in healthy donors (dated by TCRdb to 2017 to 2019). As for the study more broadly: According to an earlier analysis of a few hundred of the donors, about 170 million T cells yielded 120 million or so unique TCR beta sequences and about 300 Gb of sequence data. The study aimed to test whether signatures of past pathogen exposure could be identified by cataloging public T cell receptors. Approximately 310 gigabases of sequencing data and around 80 million unique TCR sequences made up an early release that covered some 640 HLA-typed donors. In a later analysis, previously published TCR beta repertoires from 600 to 850 donors were re-analyzed and high-resolution HLA genotyping was added so that TCR occurrence patterns could be studied. Typing coverage differed by locus: A, B, C, DRB1 and DQB1 were typed in roughly 620-630 donors, DQA1 in about 500, DPA1 in 600 to 610, and DPB1 in 450 to 480. To predict cytomegalovirus infection status, the study brought together high-throughput TCR immunosequencing, statistical association of individual TCRs with disease status, and machine learning. Besides the first cohort of around 700 subjects, a separate validation cohort made up of 90 to 150 different subjects was used. In an earlier analysis of over 550 of the donors, high-throughput TCR beta sequencing was used to judge whether each TCR beta V gene segment behaved as functional or pseudogenic. Among the roughly 400 genotyped donors, 75% to 90% belonged to the genetic ancestry cluster associated with self-reported Caucasian donors. Rather than using new phenotypic data, the later analysis identified candidate immune exposures from TCR beta sequences and from how often those sequences occurred across donors. Across about 380 genotyped donors of the cohort, an average of roughly 250,000 unique TCR beta nucleotide sequences per donor were sequenced, and 15% to 20% of those sequences were non-productive. A later genetic analysis used genome-wide SNP genotypes for about 65% of the 666 donors, treating that subset as a discovery cohort. Alongside the repertoire data, information on donor age, sex, ethnicity and CMV serostatus was compiled. Class I and class II HLA loci were covered by the typing at four-digit resolution. Roughly 5 DR-DQ haplotypes were handled as single units for association and clustering because linkage in the cohort was strong. Every repertoire in the discovery cohort had been generated on one and the same sequencing platform. The T cell repertoires of some 670 subjects were profiled by immunosequencing and related to cytomegalovirus serostatus.

The cohort comprised fewer than 750 healthy bone marrow donors. All cohort members were sampled while nominally healthy, although unrecorded immune exposures were likely present. The donor was CMV seronegative and was included in the group of 352 seronegative cohort members. A peripheral blood sample was provided by each donor, and peripheral blood mononuclear cells were used for TCR beta sequencing. Genomic DNA extraction from the blood cell samples was performed with the Qiagen DNeasy Blood Extraction Kit. Receptor amplification or capture employed the immunoSEQ multiplex PCR assay. For the multiplex PCR, a mixture combining 60 forward primers for TCR Vbeta segments and 13 reverse primers for TCR Jbeta segments was used. The CDR3 region of rearranged TCR beta genes was amplified from genomic DNA by a multiplex PCR assay. On the Illumina HiSeq System, the amplified TCR beta libraries were sequenced as 87-base-pair reads. The authors processed their data as follows. Across the roughly 700 repertoires, a later analysis counted 80 million or so unique TCR beta chains, around 11 million of which were shared by at least two donors. A nearest-neighbor algorithm error-corrected the raw reads and collapsed the reads into unique sequences, merging closely related sequences to remove PCR and sequencing errors. V, D and J gene segments were assigned by aligning CDR3 sequences to IMGT reference sequences. Each retained sequence needed at least a six-nucleotide match to both a V gene segment and a J gene segment. A rearrangement counted as productive if the CDR3 had no stop codons and remained in frame with V and J, and every other rearrangement counted as non-productive. CDR3 was defined according to IMGT convention as the region running from the second conserved V-encoded cysteine to the conserved J-encoded phenylalanine. In an earlier analysis of around 570 of the donors, sequences lacking an unambiguous match to a single V gene segment were excluded. An earlier analysis of 587 of the donors called V segments functional above 56.7% productive rearrangements and segregating when the between-donor standard deviation exceeded 5%. A statistical classification framework was developed to diagnose cytomegalovirus status using the catalog of TCR beta chain sequences. A later analysis assigned V and J genes by comparing TCR nucleotide sequences with IMGT/GENE-DB human TR gene sequences. Using the TCRdist pipeline, a later analysis assigned CDR3 sequences along with most-parsimonious VDJ recombination scenarios. In a later analysis, every TCR beta chain was defined by the combination of its CDR3 amino acid sequence and its V-gene family, and reads without a unique V-gene family were dropped. A later analysis removed roughly 590 highly shared, low-generation-probability nucleotide sequences to deal with suspected cross-contamination and a sequencing artifact. For each public chain, a later analysis derived a clonal expansion index from normalized ranks of inferred template counts within each repertoire. In a later analysis, generation probabilities were computed using a VDJ recombination model fitted to out-of-frame rearrangements, and the results were checked against IGoR. In a later analysis, TCR-TCR, TCR-HLA and TCR-CMV co-occurrence was scored with hypergeometric tests, and a repertoire-size bias correction was applied to TCR pairs. In a later analysis, false discovery rates were estimated by permuting HLA or CMV assignments 20 times. In a later analysis, co-occurring TCRs were grouped using DBSCAN, with TCRdist sequence similarity added in when clustering inside HLA-allele-positive subsets. Repertoires with fewer than 30,000 or more than 120,000 public chains, plus five repertoires with anomalous nucleotide sharing, were excluded from co-occurrence clustering. TCRdb holds this immuneACCESS table with in-frame rearrangements only. Some clones are missing; in checked studies, unresolved V genes explain under half, and the rest has no known cause. That table supplies the V and J calls and clone size; D and trimming were determined from the DNA. The sample includes 75,000 to 95,000 clones, with about four fifths observed a single time. The ten most abundant clones make up 2% to 2.5% of the sample.

Cut back by 3 bases and 0 bases, the V and J ends lie 9 bases apart. In the germline V gene, CDR1 corresponds to SGDLS and CDR2 to YYNGEE. The CDR3, cysteine through phenylalanine, is 14 amino acids long. The only DNA kept is the CDR3, 42 bases in frame from the first base. The investigation overall reported the following: A later analysis found that HLA-associated TCR beta chains were more clonally expanded and had lower generation probabilities than equally common non-associated chains. In an earlier analysis of over 550 of the donors, most TCR beta V segments were observed in productive rearrangements about 90% or about 30% of the time, broadly matching IMGT annotations. In a later analysis, TCR association rates were found to vary across HLA loci, with the most associated TCRs seen for DRB1 alleles and the fewest for HLA-C alleles. The earlier analysis of nearly 600 of the donors excluded over 15 rarely observed V segments, including chromosome 9 orphons, because counts were too low. The cohort was sequenced for TCR beta chains only, and without alpha or paired-chain data the features that could be detected were limited. The authors suggested that the approach could potentially be generalized to other disease states and immunological phenotypes. Compared with the approximately 670-donor mean, donors in an Asian-associated ancestry cluster had fewer N-insertions in productive TCRs, according to a later genetic analysis. Strong co-occurrence of HLA alleles, especially DR and DQ, made assigning TCR associations to individual alleles difficult. Correlated functional status among segregating V segments might be attributable to linkage disequilibrium, but an unknown experimental factor could not be ruled out. Cytomegalovirus status was reported to be diagnosed by the classifier with high specificity and sensitivity in both the original and validation cohorts. Most CMV-associated TCR beta chains appeared to be HLA-restricted in a later analysis, and the HLA associations seemed to be driven largely by CMV exposure. Roughly uniform sequencing depth across donors was assumed in presence/absence analyses, although this assumption may not hold. A further reported finding was that TCR beta sequences accurately predicted the HLA-A and HLA-B alleles for most subjects in the first cohort. A cluster of highly shared sequence variants was judged likely to represent a technical artifact of the sequencing pipeline. A later genetic analysis associated a missense DCLRE1C variant with V-gene and J-gene trimming of TCR beta chains, and an independent cohort replicated the association. In vitro tests confirmed that a few of the cytomegalovirus-associated TCR beta chains recognize cytomegalovirus antigens. A later analysis associated 15,000 to 20,000 TCR beta sequences with specific HLA alleles at a false discovery rate of 0.05. HLA typing was unavailable for some donors at each locus, so association tests used only the typed subset. Most TCR sequences were seen in very few donors, while some public TCRs were found in many individuals. Some IMGT-functional V segments, including TRBV6-2 and TRBV6-3, could not be told apart with the 87-base-pair reads, so those segments were excluded. The study listed 164 TCR beta chains as associated with cytomegalovirus. Several of the top co-occurrence clusters appeared to be linked to parvovirus B19, influenza, CMV and Epstein-Barr virus, according to a later analysis. CMV serostatus was the only immune exposure information available for the cohort.

The receptor chain draws on TRBV9 and TRBJ1-1; the D gene is not confidently resolved. Sequencing was done on a sample of PBMCs. The clonotype comes from a young man in good health and CMV-seronegative. The DNA sequence follows: TGTGCCAGCAGCGCTCTGACACTGAACACTGAAGCTTTCTTT. Its translation is CASSALTLNTEAFF.